These 25 T cell receptor beta chains came from one sample sequenced in a study of glioma-infiltrating T cells. Amplification of TCR alpha and beta CDR3 regions from RNA used iRepertoire nested multiplex PCR. TCRdb reprocessed the multiplex PCR reads via MiXCR and lists one record per CDR3 protein. The sample has more than 95,000 distinct CDR3 sequences; roughly 25% are singletons. Sequenced sample: glioma tissue, nonneoplastic brain tissue, or PBMCs (not recorded which). These receptor sequences come from a human donor with low-grade glioma or glioblastoma, undergoing nonglioma brain surgery, or in good health (not recorded which).

This clonotype was detected many times. V and J are TRBV28 and TRBJ2-3; 14 nucleotides align to TRBD2. The CDR3 totals 19 residues. CDR1 is MDHEN, CDR2 SYDVKM, per germline. J lost 3 bases, V lost 4 bases, and 12 bases had no gene match. The CDR3 DNA sequence: TGTGCCAGCAGTTCCGGGACTAGCGGGAGAAATTGGGCAACAGATACGCAGTATTTT. Its translation is CASSSGTSGRNWATDTQYF.

This clonotype was counted many times. This chain links TRBV7-2 with TRBJ2-7; 7 nucleotides align to TRBD1. V lost 6 bases, J lost 9 bases, and 11 bases stayed unmatched. Germline CDR1 SGHTA, CDR2 FQGNSA. This CDR3 spans 13 amino acids. CDR3 sequence (DNA): TGTGCCAGCAGGGACAGGACCTCCGATCGGCAGTACTTC. Residues: CASRDRTSDRQYF. Based on the CDR3 plus reference TRBV7-2 and TRBJ2-7, the full variable domain is GAGVSQSPSNKVTEKGKDVELRCDPISGHTALYWYRQSLGQGLEFLIYFQGNSAPDKSGLPSDRFSAERTGGSVSTLTIQRTQQEDSAVYLCASRDRTSDRQYFGPGTRLTVT.

A remark on this clonotype: This is likely a read error, given that the CDR3 carries no conserved phenylalanine or tryptophan at its end. The limits of the CDR3 on the DNA are not certain, so only TCRdb's listed CDR3 is given. J is TRBJ2-7 and V is TRBV28. Termini included, the CDR3 measures 12 amino acids. Germline V gene lookup returns CDR1 MDHEN and CDR2 SYDVKM. The CDR3 region is CASSFNLAEQYS.

The chain is built from TRBV6-2 or TRBV6-3 and TRBJ1-5; D remains ambiguous. Trimming cost V 2 bases and J 5 bases, with 13 bases left between them. The germline CDR1 and CDR2 sequences are MNHEY and SVGEGT. CDR3 size: 15 residues. CDR3 bases: TGTGCCAGCAGTTACGGCAGTTATACTGATCAGCCCCAGCATTTT. Protein product: CASSYGSYTDQPQHF.

In the case of this clonotype: Being one base from a much bigger clone, this may be a read error. The chain links TRBV3-1 to TRBJ2-3; D not certain. The CDR3 totals 14 residues. Germline lookup yields CDR1 LGHDT and CDR2 YNNKEL (reference sequence). The CDR3 is CASSQDGYTNTQYF. The CDR3 DNA reads TGTGCCAGCAGCCAAGACGGGTACACAAATACGCAGTATTTT.

The table lists this clonotype with many counts. The chain links TRBV7-2 to TRBJ2-5; perhaps TRBD1 as D (5 bases). V lost 0 bases to trimming and J lost 4 bases, with 12 bases between them. Germline CDR1 and CDR2: SGHTA and FQGNSA. The CDR3 has 15 residues. The CDR3 reads CASSLARTSGETQYF. In nucleotides, the CDR3 is TGTGCCAGCAGCTTAGCTCGGACATCAGGAGAGACCCAGTACTTC.

This clonotype was observed many times. V usage is TRBV27 and J usage is TRBJ2-3; TRBD1 aligns across 8 bases. The CDR3 loop spans 16 amino acids. Trimming cost V 5 bases and J 6 bases; bases outside gene matches: 13. Germline values: CDR1 MNHEY, CDR2 SMNVEV (reference sequence). The CDR3 nucleotides read TGTGCCAGCAGTCCCCGGACAGGGAGCCGATTCGATACGCAGTATTTT. This gives the protein CASSPRTGSRFDTQYF.

In regard to this clonotype: A clone one base away is much larger, so this may be a read error. V and J are TRBV4-2 and TRBJ1-2; unclear D gene. The CDR3 sequence is 16 residues long. Germline V gives CDR1 LGHNA, CDR2 YNFKEQ. CDR3 DNA sequence: TGTGCCAGCAGCCAAGCGGAGGGCAGCCCGAACTGTGGCTACACCTTC. Encoded protein: CASSQAEGSPNCGYTF.

This clonotype was detected many times. J is TRBJ1-1 and V is TRBV5-1, with 8 positions matching TRBD1. The CDR3 loop spans 15 amino acids. Unmatched junction bases numbered 8, after V lost 0 bases and J lost 7 bases. Germline V gives CDR1 SGHRS, CDR2 YFSETQ. The DNA of the CDR3 is TGCGCCAGCAGCTTGGACGGACAGGGAGCAAATGAAGCTTTCTTT. Translated, it gives CASSLDGQGANEAFF.

At least ten counts were recorded for this clonotype. The chain uses TRBV7-2 and TRBJ2-1; 9 bases map to TRBD2. In germline, CDR1 is SGHTA, CDR2 FQGNSA. The CDR3 totals 16 residues. V trimming: 1 base; J trimming: 4 bases; junction bases outside the gene matches: 5. CDR3 protein: CASSLVGTSGYNEQFF. The CDR3 DNA reads TGTGCCAGCAGCTTAGTGGGAACTAGCGGGTACAATGAGCAGTTCTTC.

This clonotype was recorded at least ten times. CDR3 sequence reads: CASSPVLSVYEQYF. The CDR3, as DNA: TGTGCCAGCAGCCCGGTACTAAGTGTCTACGAGCAGTACTTC. The V call is TRBV28, the J call TRBJ2-7, with D unresolved. The CDR3 spans 14 residues. Germline loops: CDR1 MDHEN, CDR2 SYDVKM. Trimming took 6 bases from V and 3 from J, leaving 15 bases between them.

This clonotype was recorded at least ten times. This sequence joins TRBV7-2 and TRBJ1-2; unclear D gene. Germline V gene lookup returns CDR1 SGHTA and CDR2 FQGNSA. The V end lost 6 bases, the J end lost 8 bases, and 22 bases lay between the germline ends. The CDR3 is 15 amino acids. The CDR3 sequence: CASRSTGPDIWGYTF. CDR3 sequence (DNA): TGTGCCAGCAGGTCTACCGGGCCTGATATTTGGGGCTACACCTTC.

This clonotype has at least ten counts. V gene TRBV19 combines with J gene TRBJ2-7; TRBD2 is a possible D gene (5 bases). This CDR3 contains 14 residues. Trimming took off 6 bases at V and 1 base at J, with 13 bases between the two ends. CDR1 is LNHDA, CDR2 SQIVND, per germline (reference sequence). In DNA form, the CDR3 reads TGTGCCAGTAGCATGGGAACTAGTTCCTACGAGCAGTACTTC. Translated: CASSMGTSSYEQYF.

This clonotype appeared many times. The chain links TRBV6-2 or TRBV6-3 to TRBJ1-4; 7 positions agree with TRBD1. The CDR3 covers 15 residues. Germline V gives CDR1 MNHEY, CDR2 SVGEGT. V trimming: 4 bases; J trimming: 4 bases; junction bases outside the gene matches: 6. CDR3 DNA: TGTGCCAGCAGTTCCGCGGGACAGTATAATGAAAAACTGTTTTTT. It yields the protein CASSSAGQYNEKLFF.

V usage is TRBV29-1 and J usage is TRBJ2-1, with a tentative D call TRBD2 (7 bases). Germline CDR1 reads SQVTM; CDR2 reads ANQGSEA. The CDR3 is 16 residues long. The V end was cut by 8 bases, the J end by 2 bases, with 22 bases between. The CDR3 region has the DNA TGCAGCTCCGAAAATCCCAAGGGGGGGACCTACAATGAGCAGTTCTTC. This codes for CSSENPKGGTYNEQFF.

This sequence joins TRBV2 and TRBJ2-6, with 7 bases lining up with TRBD1. CDR1 is SNHLY, CDR2 FYNNEI, per germline. This CDR3 has 14 residues. After removal of 5 bases from V and 4 bases from J, the junction contained 2 bases not matched to a gene. CDR3 residues: CASSKQGGANVLTF. CDR3 nucleotide sequence: TGTGCCAGCAGTAAACAGGGGGGGGCCAACGTCCTGACTTTC.

As regards this clonotype: A read error may produce the germline difference seen at one junction end. The chain uses TRBV27 and TRBJ2-5, with 10 bases fitting TRBD2. In germline, CDR1 is MNHEY, CDR2 SMNVEV (reference sequence). CDR3 size: 16 residues. The DNA of the CDR3 is TGTGCCAGCACTTTATCCGGGACTAGCGTTGGTGAGACCCAGTACTTC. Its protein product is CASTLSGTSVGETQYF.

With regard to this clonotype: A much larger clone lies one base from this, so it may be a read error. This chain uses TRBV4-1 with TRBJ2-5; 9 positions match TRBD2. Germline V gene lookup returns CDR1 MGHRA and CDR2 YSYEKL. This CDR3 is built from 17 residues. DNA for the CDR3: TGCGCCGGCAGCCACCCCTCTGGAGTAGCGGGAGAAGAGACCCAGTACTTC. It specifies CAGSHPSGVAGEETQYF.

In its sample, this clonotype was seen a few times. For the CDR3, the DNA is TGCGCCAGCAGCTTGTATCCGGGACTAGCAACCTACGAGCAGTACTTC. It translates to CASSLYPGLATYEQYF. This chain uses TRBV5-1 with TRBJ2-7; 9 bases match TRBD2. In germline, CDR1 is SGHRS, CDR2 YFSETQ. CDR3 length equals 16 residues. J gave up 2 bases and V 1 base, and 7 bases lay outside the gene matches.

This clonotype was detected many times. The chain employs TRBV4-1 and TRBJ1-6; weak D call: TRBD1 (5 bases). CDR3 size: 16 residues. Germline assignment: CDR1 MGHRA and CDR2 YSYEKL. The ends were cut back, 1 base at V and 8 bases at J, with 15 bases in the middle. The CDR3 DNA is TGCGCCAGCAGCCAAGCGACAGATGGGTCGTATTCACCCCTCCACTTT. The encoded protein is CASSQATDGSYSPLHF.

On this clonotype itself: With a much larger clone just one base away, this may be a read error. The chain has TRBV19 and TRBJ2-3, with 7 bases that match TRBD1. CDR1 and CDR2 (germline): LNHDA, SQIVND (reference sequence). CDR3 length: 15 amino acids. CDR3 in amino acids: CASSTGQKLGDTRYF. DNA for the CDR3: TGTGCCAGTAGTACGGGACAGAAGCTGGGAGATACGCGGTATTTT.

This chain joins TRBV3-1 and TRBJ1-2; TRBD1 agrees at 8 bases. The ends lost 5 bases at V and 9 bases at J; junction bases unmatched: 5. The CDR3 loop spans 12 amino acids. CDR1 is LGHDT and CDR2 is YNNKEL in the germline V gene (reference sequence). The CDR3 protein is CASSSRDRSYTF. The CDR3 DNA reads as TGTGCCAGCAGCTCCCGGGACAGGAGCTACACCTTC.

V usage is TRBV5-4 and J usage is TRBJ2-7; no reliable D call. Germline CDR1 is SGHNT and CDR2 is YYREEE (reference sequence). This CDR3 has 14 amino acids. Between the trimmed V and J ends, which lost 7 bases and 6 bases, there was a span of 20 bases. The CDR3 coding sequence is TGTGCCAGCGCCGGTCAGATGGGGATGGGCGAGCAGTACTTC. It is translated as CASAGQMGMGEQYF.

The table lists this clonotype with many counts. The V gene is TRBV20-1, the J gene TRBJ1-1; no clear D gene. Between the trimmed V and J ends, which lost 6 bases and 0 bases, there was a span of 11 bases. The germline gives CDR1 DFQATT, CDR2 SNEGSKA (reference sequence). This CDR3 has 13 residues. This chain's CDR3 is CSAEPDLNTEAFF. DNA of the CDR3: TGCAGTGCCGAGCCCGACCTGAACACTGAAGCTTTCTTT.

Concerning this clonotype itself: A much bigger clone sits one base away, suggesting this may be a read error. This chain uses TRBV29-1 with TRBJ2-1; TRBD2 matches 8 bases. CDR1 and CDR2 from the germline V gene are SQVTM and ANQGSEA. The trim removed 6 bases at V and 0 bases at J, leaving 7 bases unmatched. The CDR3 is 15 amino acids. DNA of the CDR3: TGCAGCGTCAAAAGCGGGAGAAGCTCCTACAATGAGCAGTTCTTC. Translated, it gives CSVKSGRSSYNEQFF.